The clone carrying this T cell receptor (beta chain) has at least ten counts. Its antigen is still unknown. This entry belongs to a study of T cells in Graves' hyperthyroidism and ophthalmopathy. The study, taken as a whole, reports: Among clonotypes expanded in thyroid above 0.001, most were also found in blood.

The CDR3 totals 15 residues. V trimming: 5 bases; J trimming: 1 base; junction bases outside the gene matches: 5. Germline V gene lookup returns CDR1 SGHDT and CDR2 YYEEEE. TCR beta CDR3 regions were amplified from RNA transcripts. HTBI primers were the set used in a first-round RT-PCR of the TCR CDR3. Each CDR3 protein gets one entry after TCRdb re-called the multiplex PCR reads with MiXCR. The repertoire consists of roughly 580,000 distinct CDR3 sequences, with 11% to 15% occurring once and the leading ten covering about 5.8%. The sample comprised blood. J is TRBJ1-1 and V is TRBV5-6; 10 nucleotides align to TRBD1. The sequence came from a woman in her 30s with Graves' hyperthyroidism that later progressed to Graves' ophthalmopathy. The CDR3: CASRLGQGGNTEAFF. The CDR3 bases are TGTGCCAGCAGACTCGGACAGGGGGGGAACACTGAAGCTTTCTTT.